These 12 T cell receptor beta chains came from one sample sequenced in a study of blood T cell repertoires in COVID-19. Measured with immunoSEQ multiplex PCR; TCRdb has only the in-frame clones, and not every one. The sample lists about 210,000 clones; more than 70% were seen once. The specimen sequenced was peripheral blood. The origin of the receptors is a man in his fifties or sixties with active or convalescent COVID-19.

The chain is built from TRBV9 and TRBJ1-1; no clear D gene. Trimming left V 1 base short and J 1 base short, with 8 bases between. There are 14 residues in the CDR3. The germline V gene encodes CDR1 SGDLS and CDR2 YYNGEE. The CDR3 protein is CASSVRAGNTEAFF. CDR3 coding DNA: TGTGCCAGCAGCGTACGGGCGGGGAACACTGAAGCTTTCTTT.

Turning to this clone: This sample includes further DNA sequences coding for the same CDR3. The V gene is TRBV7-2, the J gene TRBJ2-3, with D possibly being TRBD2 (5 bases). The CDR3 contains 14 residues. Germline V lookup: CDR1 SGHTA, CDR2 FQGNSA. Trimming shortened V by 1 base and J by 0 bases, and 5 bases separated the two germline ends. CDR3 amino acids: CASSLGRSTDTQYF. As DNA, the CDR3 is TGTGCCAGCAGCTTAGGGAGGAGCACAGATACGCAGTATTTT.

CDR3 sequence: CASSPENRGTEAFF. CDR3 DNA: TGTGCCAGCAGCCCTGAGAACAGGGGCACTGAAGCTTTCTTT. The chain joins TRBV11-2 to TRBJ1-1; the match to TRBD1 covers 7 bases. This CDR3 contains 14 residues. V gave up 5 bases and J gave up 4 bases; unmatched junction bases: 7. Germline V gene data show CDR1 as SGHAT and CDR2 as FQNNGV.

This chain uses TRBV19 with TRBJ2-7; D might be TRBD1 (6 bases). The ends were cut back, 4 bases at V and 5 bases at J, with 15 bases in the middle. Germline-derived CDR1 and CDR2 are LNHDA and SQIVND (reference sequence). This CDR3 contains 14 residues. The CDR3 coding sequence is TGTGCCAGTAGTACCTTAGTCGACAGGAACGAGCAGTACTTC. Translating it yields CASSTLVDRNEQYF.

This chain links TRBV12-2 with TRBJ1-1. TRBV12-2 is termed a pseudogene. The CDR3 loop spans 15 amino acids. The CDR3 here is CASRLEHLMNTEAFF. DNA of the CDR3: TGTGCAAGTCGCTTAGAGCATCTTATGAACACTGAAGCTTTCTTT.

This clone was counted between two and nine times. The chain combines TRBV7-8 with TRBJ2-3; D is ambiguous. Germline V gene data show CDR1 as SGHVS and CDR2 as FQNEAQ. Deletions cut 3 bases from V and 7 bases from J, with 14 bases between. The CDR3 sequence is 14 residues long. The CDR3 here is CASSFFPRENTQYF. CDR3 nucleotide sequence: TGTGCCAGCAGCTTTTTCCCCCGAGAGAATACGCAGTATTTT.

In DNA form, the CDR3 reads TGCGCCAGCAGCCAAGATTATAAGGGGCATAGCAATCAGCCCCAGCATTTT. Protein: CASSQDYKGHSNQPQHF. The chain has TRBV4-3 and TRBJ1-5; a weak D match, TRBD1 (5 bases). V was pared by 0 bases and J by 0 bases, with 12 bases between. The length of the CDR3 is 17 residues. The germline gives CDR1 LGHNA, CDR2 YSLEER.

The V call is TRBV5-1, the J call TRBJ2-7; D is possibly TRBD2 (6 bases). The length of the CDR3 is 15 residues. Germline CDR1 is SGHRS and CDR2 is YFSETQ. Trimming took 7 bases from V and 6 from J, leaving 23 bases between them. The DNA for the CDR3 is TGCGCCAGCGCGGGGAGGCTGAACCGCGCGACCGAGCAGTACTTC. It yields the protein CASAGRLNRATEQYF.

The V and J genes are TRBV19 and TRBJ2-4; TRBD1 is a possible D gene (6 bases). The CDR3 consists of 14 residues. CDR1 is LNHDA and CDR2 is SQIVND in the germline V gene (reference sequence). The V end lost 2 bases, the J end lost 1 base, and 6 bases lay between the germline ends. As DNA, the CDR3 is TGTGCCAGTAGTATACAGGGGGCCAAAAACATTCAGTACTTC. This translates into CASSIQGAKNIQYF.

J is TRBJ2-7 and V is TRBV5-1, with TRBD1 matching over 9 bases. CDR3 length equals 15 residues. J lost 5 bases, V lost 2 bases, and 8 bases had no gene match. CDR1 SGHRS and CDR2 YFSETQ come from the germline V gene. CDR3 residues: CASSFGTGYGDEQYF. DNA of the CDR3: TGCGCCAGCAGCTTCGGGACAGGGTATGGGGACGAGCAGTACTTC.

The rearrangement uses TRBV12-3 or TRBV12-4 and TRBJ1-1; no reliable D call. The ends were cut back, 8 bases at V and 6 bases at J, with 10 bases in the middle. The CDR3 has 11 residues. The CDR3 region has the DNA TGTGCCAGCCGGCGGAGGGCTGAAGCTTTCTTT. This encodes CASRRRAEAFF.

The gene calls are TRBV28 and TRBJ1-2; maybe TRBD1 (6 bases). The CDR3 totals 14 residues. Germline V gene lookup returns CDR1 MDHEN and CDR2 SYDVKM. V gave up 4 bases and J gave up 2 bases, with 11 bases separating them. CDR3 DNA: TGTGCCAGCAGTTACGGACAGACAAACTATGGCTACACCTTC. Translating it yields CASSYGQTNYGYTF.